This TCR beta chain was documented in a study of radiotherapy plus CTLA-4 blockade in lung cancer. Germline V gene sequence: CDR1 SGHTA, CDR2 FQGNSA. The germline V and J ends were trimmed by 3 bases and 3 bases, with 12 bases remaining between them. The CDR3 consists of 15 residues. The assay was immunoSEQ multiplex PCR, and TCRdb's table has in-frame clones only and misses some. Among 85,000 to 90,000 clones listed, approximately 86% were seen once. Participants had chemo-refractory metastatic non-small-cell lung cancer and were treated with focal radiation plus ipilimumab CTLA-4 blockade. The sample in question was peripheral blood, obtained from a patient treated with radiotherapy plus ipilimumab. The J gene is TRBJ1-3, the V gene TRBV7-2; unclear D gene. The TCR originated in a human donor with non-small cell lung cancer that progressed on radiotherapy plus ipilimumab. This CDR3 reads CASSFADSYGNTIYF. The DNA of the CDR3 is TGTGCCAGCAGCTTCGCAGATTCGTATGGAAACACCATATATTTT.